This T cell receptor beta chain was retrieved from a study of tissue T cells after allogeneic stem cell transplantation (dated by TCRdb to between 2021 and 2024). For the wider study: The study profiled TCR beta repertoires in many tissues obtained from research autopsies of patients with and without GVHD, and also in mouse models of GVHD. On the human side, the study was prospective and observational, with no blinding or randomization.

The library came from the immunoSEQ multiplex PCR assay. TCRbeta CDR3 sequencing was done by Adaptive Biotechnologies at survey depth, reporting CDR3 sequences, V/J genes, productive frequency and template counts. Amplification of TCR beta CDR3 regions was performed from genomic DNA rather than from RNA. From the authors' description of their analysis: Jensen-Shannon divergence served to quantify pairwise repertoire overlap between tissues, with 0 meaning identical and 1 meaning complete divergence. Based on pairwise JSD values, tissues were grouped by single-linkage agglomerative hierarchical clustering, and the results were shown as dendrograms. GLIPH2 was run on all patient samples with simulation_depth 1000, kmer_min_depth 3 and cdr3_length_cutoff 8, and groups with more than two unique CDR3s were retained. A standardized tissue-overlap score was generated by extrapolating Jaccard GLIPH-group overlap across patients to a standard repertoire size of 1000 clones. Linear mixed-effect models, with tissue included as a fixed effect and individual included as a random effect, were used to assess associations of diversity with clinical or experimental variables. TCRdb stores this immuneACCESS table with in-frame sequences only. Part of the clones is absent; in the studies checked, under half of the shortfall reflects unresolved V genes, and no reason is known for the rest. V and J calls and clone size are as listed in that table; D and trimming were resolved from the DNA. The sample has 6,500 to 10,000 clones on record, approximately 46% of them singletons. 6.5% to 9% of the sample belongs to the ten largest clones.

In the case of this clone: Its antigen is unknown. Note that gene names and germline sequences for this receptor are mouse ones. Read data end 1 residue before the CDR3 end; the end is taken from the germline J gene.

Taken with the paper, the label for time point translates to: mouse harvest day 7 after allogeneic transplant. Each mouse graft, delivered by tail vein injection, combined 10^6 splenic CD5+ T cells with 10^7 T-cell-depleted bone marrow cells. A major MHC-mismatch B6 (H2b) into BALB/c (H2d) model was used to model mouse GVHD, and tissues were profiled at day 7 or 14. Mouse tissues and retro-orbital blood were harvested on day 7 or 14 post-transplant using separate sterile tools per animal; livers were flushed beforehand. Before genomic DNA isolation with the DNeasy Blood & Tissue Kit, mouse tissues were minced with razor blades in buffered saline. The CDR3 starts with the cysteine, ends with the phenylalanine, and has 15 residues. Shown are 42 bases from within the CDR3, in frame from base 1. Reading the germline V gene (reference sequence) gives CDR1 KGHPV and CDR2 FQNQEV. V is cut back by 3 bases and J by 2 bases, with 2 bases in the junction unmatched.

Overall study outcomes, separate from this receptor: Which tissue TCRs were alloreactive or antigen-specific was not determined in the study, and some of the clones might have been host cells that persisted. A small and clinically heterogeneous patient cohort was studied, and sampling depth was acknowledged as a limitation. Blood and spleen T cells captured only a limited portion of the TCR repertoire detected in tissues, in both patients and mice. Within patients, how anatomically similar the tissues were was a key factor in shaping TCR repertoire composition, regardless of disease or transplant status. Few T cell clones were found to be shared across patients, but shared repertoire signatures across patients were revealed in a tissue-specific fashion by motif-based clustering.

The chain couples TRBV26 to TRBJ1-3, with 9 central nucleotides matching TRBD1. The sequencing input was gut tissue. The source is a female BALB/c mouse given C57BL/6 T cells with graft-versus-host disease after an allogeneic hematopoietic cell transplant. The CDR3 in this case is CASSLGTGTGNTLYF. Partial CDR3 DNA: TGTGCCAGCAGTCTTGGGACAGGGACTGGAAATACGCTCTAT.